This T cell receptor (beta chain) was identified during a study of quantifying T cell responses using KT2 cells. Study-level information: RNA was reverse transcribed with TCR alpha and beta constant-region primers.

The cDNA 3' end received a ligated oligonucleotide with a UMI. The first PCR ran 4 to 5 cycles with an equimolar RC1.1 and RC1.2 beta primer mix. Each CDR3 protein gets one entry after TCRdb re-called the UMI-ligation and nested PCR reads with MiXCR. The sample includes approximately 54,000 distinct CDR3 sequences, more than 9% of them seen just once. Specimen: PBMCs spiked with cells of the T cell clone KT2. The TCR sequence derives from a human donor.

The CDR3 is CASGIYAHRTVSSYNEQFF. CDR3 sequence (DNA): TGTGCTAGTGGTATCTACGCCCACCGGACGGTGAGCTCCTACAATGAGCAGTTCTTC. The genes are TRBV12-5 and TRBJ2-1; D call uncertain. Germline CDR1 and CDR2: LGHNT and FRNRAP. With 5 bases removed from V and 0 bases from J, the gap between germline ends came to 23 bases. This CDR3 is 19 amino acids long.